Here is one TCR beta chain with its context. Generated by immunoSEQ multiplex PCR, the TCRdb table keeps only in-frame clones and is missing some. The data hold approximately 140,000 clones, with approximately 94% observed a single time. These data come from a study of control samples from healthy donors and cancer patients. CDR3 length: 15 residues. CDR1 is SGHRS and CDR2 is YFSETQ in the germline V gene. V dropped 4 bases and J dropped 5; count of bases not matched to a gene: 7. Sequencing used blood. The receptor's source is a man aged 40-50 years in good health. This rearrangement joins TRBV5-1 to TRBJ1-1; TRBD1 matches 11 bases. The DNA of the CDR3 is TGCGCCAGCAGCATTTCCGGGACAGGGGGGACTGAAGCTTTCTTT. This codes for CASSISGTGGTEAFF.